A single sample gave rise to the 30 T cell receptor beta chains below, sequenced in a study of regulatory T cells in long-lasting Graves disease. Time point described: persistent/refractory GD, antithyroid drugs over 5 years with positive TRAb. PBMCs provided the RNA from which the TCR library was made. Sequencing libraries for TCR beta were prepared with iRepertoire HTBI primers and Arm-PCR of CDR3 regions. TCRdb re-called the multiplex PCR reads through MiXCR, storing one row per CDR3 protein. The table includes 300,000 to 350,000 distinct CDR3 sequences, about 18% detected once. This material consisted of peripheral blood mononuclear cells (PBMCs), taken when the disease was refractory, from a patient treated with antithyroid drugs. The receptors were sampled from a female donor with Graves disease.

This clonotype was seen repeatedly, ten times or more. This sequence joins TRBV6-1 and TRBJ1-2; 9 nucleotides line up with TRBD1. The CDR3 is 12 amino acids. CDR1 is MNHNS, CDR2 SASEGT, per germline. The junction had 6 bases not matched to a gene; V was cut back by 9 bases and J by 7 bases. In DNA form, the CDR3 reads TGTGCCAGTTCCGACAGGGGGTTTGGCTACACCTTC. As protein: CASSDRGFGYTF.

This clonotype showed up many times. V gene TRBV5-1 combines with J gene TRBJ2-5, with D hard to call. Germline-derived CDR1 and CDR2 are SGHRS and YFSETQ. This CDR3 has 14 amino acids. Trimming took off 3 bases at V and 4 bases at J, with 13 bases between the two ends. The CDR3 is CASSSGSMGETQYF. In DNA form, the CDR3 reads TGCGCCAGCAGCTCCGGGTCCATGGGAGAGACCCAGTACTTC.

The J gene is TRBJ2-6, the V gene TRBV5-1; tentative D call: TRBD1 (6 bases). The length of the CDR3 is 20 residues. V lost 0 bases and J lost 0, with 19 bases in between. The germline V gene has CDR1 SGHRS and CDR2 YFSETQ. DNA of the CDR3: TGCGCCAGCAGCTTGGTGGGGTTGGGGGCAGACTTCTCTGGGGCCAACGTCCTGACTTTC. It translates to CASSLVGLGADFSGANVLTF.

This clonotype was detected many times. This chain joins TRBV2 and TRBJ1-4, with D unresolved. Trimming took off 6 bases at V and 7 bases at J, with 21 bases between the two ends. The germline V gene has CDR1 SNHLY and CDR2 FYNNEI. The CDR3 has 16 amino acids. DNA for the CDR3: TGTGCCAGCAGAGGCAGGCGAAGGGAATGGGGTGAAAAACTGTTTTTT. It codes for CASRGRRREWGEKLFF.

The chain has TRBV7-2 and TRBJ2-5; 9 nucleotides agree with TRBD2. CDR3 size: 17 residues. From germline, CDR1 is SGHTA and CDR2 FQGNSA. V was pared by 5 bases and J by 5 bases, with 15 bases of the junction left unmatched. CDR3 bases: TGTGCCAGCAGCCGCGGCGCTAGCGGGGCAGTGGGGGAGACCCAGTACTTC. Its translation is CASSRGASGAVGETQYF.

CDR3 bases: TGCGCCAGCAGCCTGGACGGGACAGGGGGCCACCAGCCCCAGCATTTT. Amino acids: CASSLDGTGGHQPQHF. The chain has TRBV4-1 and TRBJ1-5, with 12 bases that match TRBD1. This CDR3 region has 16 residues. Germline trimming cut 4 bases from V and 7 bases from J; bases unmatched to any gene: 8. Germline values: CDR1 MGHRA, CDR2 YSYEKL.

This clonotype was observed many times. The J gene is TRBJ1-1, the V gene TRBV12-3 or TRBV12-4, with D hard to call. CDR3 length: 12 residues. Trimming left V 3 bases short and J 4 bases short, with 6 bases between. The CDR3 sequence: CASSFRGTEAFF. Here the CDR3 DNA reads TGTGCCAGCAGTTTTCGGGGCACTGAAGCTTTCTTT.

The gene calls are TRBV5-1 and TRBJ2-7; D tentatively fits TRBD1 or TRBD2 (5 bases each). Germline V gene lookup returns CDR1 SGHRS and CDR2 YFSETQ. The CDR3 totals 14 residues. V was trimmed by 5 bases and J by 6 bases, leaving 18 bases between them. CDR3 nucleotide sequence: TGCGCCAGCAGTCTATGGAGAGGGGCGGGCGAGCAGTACTTC. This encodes CASSLWRGAGEQYF.

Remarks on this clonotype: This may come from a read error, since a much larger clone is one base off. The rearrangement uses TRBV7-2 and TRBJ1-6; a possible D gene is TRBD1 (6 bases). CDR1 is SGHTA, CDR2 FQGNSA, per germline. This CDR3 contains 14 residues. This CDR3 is CVSRVQGNDAPLHF. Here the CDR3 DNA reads TGTGTCAGCAGGGTACAGGGAAACGACGCACCCCTCCACTTT.

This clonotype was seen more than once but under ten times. The CDR3 sequence is CASSLYSGSRGNEKLFF. CDR3 sequence (DNA): TGCGCCAGCAGCTTATACAGTGGAAGTCGCGGTAATGAAAAACTGTTTTTT. The genes are TRBV5-1 and TRBJ1-4, with unresolved D. Germline V CDR1 and CDR2: SGHRS, YFSETQ. Deletions cut 2 bases from V and 4 bases from J, with 18 bases between. The CDR3 runs 17 residues.

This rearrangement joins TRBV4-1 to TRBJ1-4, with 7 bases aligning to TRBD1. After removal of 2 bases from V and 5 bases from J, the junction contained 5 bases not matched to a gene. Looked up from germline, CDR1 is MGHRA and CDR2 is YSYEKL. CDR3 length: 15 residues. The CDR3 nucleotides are TGCGCCAGCAGCCAATTAAAACAGGGGAATGAAAAACTGTTTTTT. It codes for CASSQLKQGNEKLFF.

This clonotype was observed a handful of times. CDR3 nucleotide sequence: TGTGCCAGCAGCTCCCGAAACAGGGGTAATCAGCCCCAGCATTTT. Its protein is CASSSRNRGNQPQHF. V usage is TRBV7-2 and J usage is TRBJ1-5; 7 nucleotides align to TRBD1. CDR3 length: 15 residues. Germline assignment: CDR1 SGHTA and CDR2 FQGNSA. V lost 4 bases, J lost 4 bases, and 7 bases stayed unmatched.

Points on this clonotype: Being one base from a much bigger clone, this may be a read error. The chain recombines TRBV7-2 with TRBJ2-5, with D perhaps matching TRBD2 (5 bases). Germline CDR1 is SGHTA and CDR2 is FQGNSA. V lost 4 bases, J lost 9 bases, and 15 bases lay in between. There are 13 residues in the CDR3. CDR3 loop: CASSSGSMEAQYF. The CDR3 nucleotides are TGTGCCAGCAGCTCGGGGTCGATGGAGGCCCAGTACTTC.

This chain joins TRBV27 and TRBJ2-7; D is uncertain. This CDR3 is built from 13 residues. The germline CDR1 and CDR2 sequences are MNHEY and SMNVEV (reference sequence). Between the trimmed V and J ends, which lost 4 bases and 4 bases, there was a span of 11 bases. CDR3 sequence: CASSSTPWYEQYF. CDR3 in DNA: TGTGCCAGCAGTTCCACACCTTGGTACGAGCAGTACTTC.

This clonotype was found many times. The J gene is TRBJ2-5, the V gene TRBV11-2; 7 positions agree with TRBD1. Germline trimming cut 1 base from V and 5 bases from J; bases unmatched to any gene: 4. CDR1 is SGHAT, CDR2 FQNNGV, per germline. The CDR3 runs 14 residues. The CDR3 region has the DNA TGTGCCAGCAGCTTAGTCACAGGGGATGAGACCCAGTACTTC. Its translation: CASSLVTGDETQYF.

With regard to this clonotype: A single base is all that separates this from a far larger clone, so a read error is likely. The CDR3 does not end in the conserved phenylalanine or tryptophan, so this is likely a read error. CDR3: CASSPGGQGTGETQYS. CDR3 nucleotide sequence: TGTGCCAGCAGCCCGGGGGGACAGGGGACTGGGGAGACCCAGTACTCC. The V gene is TRBV7-9, the J gene TRBJ2-5; 10 nucleotides match TRBD1. CDR3 length equals 16 residues. The ends lost 5 bases at V and 5 bases at J; junction bases unmatched: 11. Germline CDR1 is SEHNR and CDR2 is FQNEAQ (reference sequence).

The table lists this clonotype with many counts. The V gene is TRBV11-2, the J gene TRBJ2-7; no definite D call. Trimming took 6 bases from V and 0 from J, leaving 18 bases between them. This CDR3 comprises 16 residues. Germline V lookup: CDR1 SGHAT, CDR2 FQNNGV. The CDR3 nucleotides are TGTGCCAGCAGACCCCTATCAGGAAAAAGCTCCTACGAGCAGTACTTC. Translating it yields CASRPLSGKSSYEQYF.

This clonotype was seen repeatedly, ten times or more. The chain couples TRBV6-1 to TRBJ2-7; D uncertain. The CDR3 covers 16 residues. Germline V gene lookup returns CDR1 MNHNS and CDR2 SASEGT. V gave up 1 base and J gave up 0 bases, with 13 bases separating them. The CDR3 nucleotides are TGTGCCAGCAGTGAAGGTTGGCAGGCGCTCTCCTACGAGCAGTACTTC. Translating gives CASSEGWQALSYEQYF.

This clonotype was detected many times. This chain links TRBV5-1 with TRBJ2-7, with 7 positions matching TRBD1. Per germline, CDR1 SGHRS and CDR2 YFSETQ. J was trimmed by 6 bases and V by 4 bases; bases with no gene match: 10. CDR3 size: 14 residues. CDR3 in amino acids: CASSVGTATREQYF. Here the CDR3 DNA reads TGCGCCAGCAGCGTCGGGACAGCGACCCGCGAGCAGTACTTC. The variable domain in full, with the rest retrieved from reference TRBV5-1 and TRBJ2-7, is KAGVTQTPRYLIKTRGQQVTLSCSPISGHRSVSWYQQTPGQGLQFLFEYFSETQRNKGNFPGRFSGRQFSNSRSEMNVSTLELGDSALYLCASSVGTATREQYFGPGTRLTVT.

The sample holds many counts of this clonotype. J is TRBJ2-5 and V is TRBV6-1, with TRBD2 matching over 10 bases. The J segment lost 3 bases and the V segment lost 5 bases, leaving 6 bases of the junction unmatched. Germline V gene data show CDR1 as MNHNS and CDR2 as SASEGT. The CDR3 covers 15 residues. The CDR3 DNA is TGTGCCAGCAGTAAGGGACTAGCGATGGAAGAGACCCAGTACTTC. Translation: CASSKGLAMEETQYF.

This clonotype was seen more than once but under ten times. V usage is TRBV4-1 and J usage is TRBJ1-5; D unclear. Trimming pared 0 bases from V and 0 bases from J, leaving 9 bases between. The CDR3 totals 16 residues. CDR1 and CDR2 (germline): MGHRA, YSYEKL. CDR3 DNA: TGCGCCAGCAGCCAAGAGCGGACCTATAGCAATCAGCCCCAGCATTTT. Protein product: CASSQERTYSNQPQHF.

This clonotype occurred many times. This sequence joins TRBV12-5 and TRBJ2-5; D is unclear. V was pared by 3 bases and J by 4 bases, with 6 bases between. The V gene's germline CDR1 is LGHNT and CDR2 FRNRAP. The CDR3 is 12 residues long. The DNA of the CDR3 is TGTGCTAGTGGTTTTAAGGGAGAGACCCAGTACTTC. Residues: CASGFKGETQYF.

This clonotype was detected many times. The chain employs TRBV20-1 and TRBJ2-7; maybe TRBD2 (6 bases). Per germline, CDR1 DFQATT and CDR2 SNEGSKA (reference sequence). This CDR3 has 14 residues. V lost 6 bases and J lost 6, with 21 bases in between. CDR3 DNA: TGCAGTGCCAAACCCTATAGCGGACTGTCCGAGCAGTACTTC. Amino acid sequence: CSAKPYSGLSEQYF.

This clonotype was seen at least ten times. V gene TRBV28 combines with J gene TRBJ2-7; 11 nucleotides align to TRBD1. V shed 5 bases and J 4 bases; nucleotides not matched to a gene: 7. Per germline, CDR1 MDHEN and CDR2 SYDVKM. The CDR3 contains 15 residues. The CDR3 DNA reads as TGTGCCAGCAGTCCCTGGACAGGGGGCTCTTACGAGCAGTACTTC. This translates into CASSPWTGGSYEQYF.

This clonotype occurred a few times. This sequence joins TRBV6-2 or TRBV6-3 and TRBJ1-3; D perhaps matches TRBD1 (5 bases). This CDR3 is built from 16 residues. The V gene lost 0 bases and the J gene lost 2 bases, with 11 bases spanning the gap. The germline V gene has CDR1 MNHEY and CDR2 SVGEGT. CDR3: CASSYSSGAPGNTIYF. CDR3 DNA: TGTGCCAGCAGTTACTCGAGTGGGGCGCCTGGAAACACCATATATTTT.

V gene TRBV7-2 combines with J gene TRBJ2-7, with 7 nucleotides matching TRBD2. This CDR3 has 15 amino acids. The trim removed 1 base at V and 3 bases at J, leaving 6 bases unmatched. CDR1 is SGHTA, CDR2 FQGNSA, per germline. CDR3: CASSLGMGGGYEQYF. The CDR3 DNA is TGTGCCAGCAGCTTAGGGATGGGGGGGGGCTACGAGCAGTACTTC.

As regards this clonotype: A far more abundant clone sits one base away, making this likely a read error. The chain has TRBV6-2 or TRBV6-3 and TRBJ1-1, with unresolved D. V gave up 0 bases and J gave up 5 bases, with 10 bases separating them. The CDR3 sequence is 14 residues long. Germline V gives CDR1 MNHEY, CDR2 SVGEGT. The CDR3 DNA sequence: TGTGCCAGCAGTTACTCCCTCAGTCCAACTGAAGCTTTCTTT. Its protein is CASSYSLSPTEAFF.

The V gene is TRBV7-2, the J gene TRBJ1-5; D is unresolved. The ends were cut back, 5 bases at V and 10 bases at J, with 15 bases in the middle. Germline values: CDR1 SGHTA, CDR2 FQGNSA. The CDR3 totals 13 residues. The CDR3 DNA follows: TGTGCCAGCAGCCCATCACTTAATACACCCCAGCATTTT. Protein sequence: CASSPSLNTPQHF.

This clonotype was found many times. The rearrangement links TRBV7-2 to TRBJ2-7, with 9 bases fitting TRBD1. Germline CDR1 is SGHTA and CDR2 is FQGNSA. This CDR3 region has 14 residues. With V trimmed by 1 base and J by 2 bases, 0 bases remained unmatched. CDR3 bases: TGTGCCAGCAGCTTAGACAGGGGGCCCTACGAGCAGTACTTC. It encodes CASSLDRGPYEQYF. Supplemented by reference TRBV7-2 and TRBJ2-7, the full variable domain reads GAGVSQSPSNKVTEKGKDVELRCDPISGHTALYWYRQSLGQGLEFLIYFQGNSAPDKSGLPSDRFSAERTGGSVSTLTIQRTQQEDSAVYLCASSLDRGPYEQYFGPGTRLTVT.

This chain's CDR3 is CASSQDSGLLAYNSPLHF. The CDR3 region has the DNA TGTGCCAGCAGCCAAGATTCGGGCCTCCTGGCCTATAATTCACCCCTCCACTTT. The chain joins TRBV3-1 to TRBJ1-6; no clear D. CDR1 and CDR2 from the germline V gene are LGHDT and YNNKEL (reference sequence). V shed 0 bases and J shed 2 bases, with 14 bases lying between them. This CDR3 comprises 18 residues.